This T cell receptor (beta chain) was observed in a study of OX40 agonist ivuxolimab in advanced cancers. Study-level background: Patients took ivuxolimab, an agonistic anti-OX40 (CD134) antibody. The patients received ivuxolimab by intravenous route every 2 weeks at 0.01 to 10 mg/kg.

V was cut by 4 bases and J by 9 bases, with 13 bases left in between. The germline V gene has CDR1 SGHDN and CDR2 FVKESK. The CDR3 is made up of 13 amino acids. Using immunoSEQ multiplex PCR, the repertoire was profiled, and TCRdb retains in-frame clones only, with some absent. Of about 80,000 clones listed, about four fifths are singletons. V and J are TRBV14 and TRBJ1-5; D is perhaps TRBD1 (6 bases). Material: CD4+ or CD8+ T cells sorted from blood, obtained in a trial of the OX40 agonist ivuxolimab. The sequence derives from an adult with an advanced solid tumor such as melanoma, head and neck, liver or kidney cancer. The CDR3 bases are TGTGCCAGCAGCCCAGGGGCCGGGAGGCCCCAGCATTTT. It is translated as CASSPGAGRPQHF.